This entry describes one TCR beta chain. Authors' analysis steps: Amplified reference gene primers provided the basis for estimating nucleated cell counts. Using immunoSEQ multiplex PCR, the repertoire was profiled, and TCRdb retains in-frame clones only, with some absent. V and J calls and clone size come straight from that table; D and trimming were deduced from the DNA. This sample carries 270,000 or so clones, 89% of them seen once, and the ten largest clones take around 10%. The data stem from a study of blood T cell repertoires in COVID-19. Study information: COVID-19 samples collected from the United States, Italy and Spain covered acute and convalescent phases.

With 9 bases removed from V and 8 bases from J, the gap between germline ends came to 22 bases. The CDR3 totals 15 residues. The V gene's germline CDR1 is SNHLY and CDR2 FYNNEI. This TCR was recovered from a woman aged 30 to 39 with COVID-19, enrolled during active disease. The gene calls are TRBV2 and TRBJ1-4; D call uncertain. The sample taken for sequencing was peripheral blood. The DNA for the CDR3 is TGTGCCAGTCACCGGGTGGAGGGAGTTTACGAAAAACTGTTTTTT. Translated, it gives CASHRVEGVYEKLFF.